This T cell receptor (beta chain) emerged from a study of OX40 agonist ivuxolimab in advanced cancers. Study context: As their treatment, patients were administered ivuxolimab, an agonistic anti-OX40 (CD134) antibody.

The V end lost 1 base, the J end lost 2 bases, and 15 bases lay between the germline ends. The germline gives CDR1 SGHNT, CDR2 YYREEE (reference sequence). This CDR3 spans 16 amino acids. The study, taken as a whole, reports: Partial responders receiving 0.1-3.0 mg/kg showed among the lowest clonal expansion. There was clonal expansion of CD4+ and CD8+ blood T cells by week 6 at 0.1 to 3.0 mg/kg.

For this clone: Its antigen is currently unknown.

Data came from immunoSEQ multiplex PCR; TCRdb stores just in-frame clones and leaves some out. The sample includes under 85,000 clones, 75% to 90% of them seen just once. Autoimmune disease history or systemic immunosuppression disqualified patients. The TCR originated in an adult with an advanced solid tumor such as melanoma, head and neck, liver or kidney cancer. The chain employs TRBV5-4 and TRBJ1-2; D gene ambiguous. The sequenced sample was CD4+ or CD8+ T cells sorted from blood, obtained in a trial of the OX40 agonist ivuxolimab. In DNA, the CDR3 is TGTGCCAGCAGCTTGTCAGTCGGAGAACTAAACTATGGCTACACCTTC. It is translated as CASSLSVGELNYGYTF.